This T cell receptor (beta chain) originates from a study of blood T cell repertoires in COVID-19 (dated by TCRdb to 2019 to 2021). Background for the entire study: Samples covering the acute and convalescent phases of COVID-19 were provided by collaborators in the United States, Italy and Spain. The prospective study material was composed of cDNA or gDNA derived from T cells, B-cell-depleted T cells, or PBMCs. The dataset comprised deeply sampled blood TCRbeta repertoires from subjects exposed to, actively infected with, or recovered from COVID-19. The repertoires were released in a freely available public database intended as a resource for research on the immune response to SARS-CoV-2. The samples were drawn from two sources: the first 160 participants of the ongoing ImmuneRACE study, and some 1,300 subjects contributed by 6 global collaborators. Sample metadata almost always included a de-identified subject ID, COVID-19 status, age in years and sex. Where available, HLA class I and class II types were obtained from metadata supplied by the sample provider rather than from assay-based typing. Study-wide findings and limitations: Clinical and demographic metadata were provided uncurated, with the amount varying by source and participant.

Each collaborating institution followed its own protocols to collect whole blood in K2EDTA tubes. Collaborator samples were shipped for TCRbeta analysis as frozen whole blood, isolated PBMCs, or DNA extracted from either sample type. For this clone: What antigen it recognizes has not been identified. Base quality data are lacking; no much larger clone is found one base away.

TCRbeta CDR3 regions were amplified from genomic DNA using the immunoSEQ Assay, a bias-controlled multiplex PCR. The paper's processing steps were these. The number of nucleated cells in each sample was estimated by amplification of reference gene primers within the assay. Sequence reads were collapsed and filtered to measure the absolute abundance of every unique TCRbeta CDR3 rearrangement. For each sample, productive Simpson clonality was calculated as the square root of Simpson's diversity index over productive rearrangements. Sourced from immuneACCESS, this table was stored by TCRdb with only in-frame sequences that have V and J called. A share of the clones is absent; for the studies checked, an unresolved V gene accounts for under half, and the remainder has no known explanation. V and J calls and clone size follow that table, whereas D and trimming were derived from the DNA. The sample table contains approximately 99,000 clones; only one count was recorded for 75% to 85% of them. The ten largest clonotypes hold 18% of the sample.

Sequenced: peripheral blood. The source is a woman older than 75 with active or convalescent COVID-19.

The DNA reads as follows: TGTGCCAGCAGCTACGGGGGGGGCCAAGAGACCCAGTACTTC. Translated, this is CASSYGGGQETQYF. Rearrangement joined TRBV5-4 to TRBJ2-5; 8 bases in between match TRBD2. The cysteine opens and the phenylalanine closes a CDR3 of 14 amino acids. CDR3 DNA only is kept here, 42 bases in frame from base 1. V lost 3 bases and J lost 1 base, and the count of bases not matched to a germline gene is 2. Reading the germline V gene (reference sequence) gives CDR1 SGHNT and CDR2 YYREEE.